Listed below are T cell receptor beta chains from one sample, sequenced in a study of T cell responses to AZD1222 COVID-19 vaccine. Sequencing used immunoSEQ multiplex PCR; TCRdb keeps in-frame clones, though not all of them. The sample carries 180,000 or so clones, about 91% recorded once. The specimen was peripheral blood, collected 28 days after the second AZD1222 dose. These receptors originate from an adult who received the AZD1222 COVID-19 vaccine. Each CDR3 is given with its conserved first and last residue. D genes are given only for firm matches. For some rows the clone size is stated as once, few or many, or as a class when expanded; others skip it.

D gene,CDR3 length,J gene,V gene,clone size,CDR3 DNA,CDR3 protein
-,13,TRBJ1-1,TRBV19,-,TGTGCCAGTATCCCCACAGGGAGCACTGAAGCTTTCTTT,CASIPTGSTEAFF
TRBD2,15,TRBJ2-5,TRBV5-1,-,TGCGCCAGCAGCTCAGCGGGGGGCCCGGAAGAGACCCAGTACTTC,CASSSAGGPEETQYF
-,12,TRBJ1-1,TRBV29-1,-,TGCAGCGCCTGGGATGGTAACACTGAAGCTTTCTTT,CSAWDGNTEAFF
-,16,TRBJ2-1,TRBV6-6,-,TGTGCCAGCAGCCGACGACAGGACCTCTCCTACAATGAGCAGTTCTTC,CASSRRQDLSYNEQFF
-,13,TRBJ1-6,TRBV7-8,-,TGTGCCAGCAGCTCTAACATTAATTCACCCCTCCACTTT,CASSSNINSPLHF
TRBD1,17,TRBJ1-5,TRBV11-2,once,TGTGCCAGCAGCTTACTCGCGGGACAGGGAGGCAATCAGCCCCAGCATTTT,CASSLLAGQGGNQPQHF
TRBD2,14,TRBJ2-1,TRBV9,-,TGTGCCAGCAGTAGCGGGAGTACCTACAATGAGCAGTTCTTC,CASSSGSTYNEQFF
TRBD2,16,TRBJ2-7,TRBV5-4,-,TGTGCCAGCAGCTTGGCCGAAGCGGGGGGGCTACACGAGCAGTACTTC,CASSLAEAGGLHEQYF
-,11,TRBJ1-2,TRBV30,-,TGTGCCTGGAGTGGACCAGGCGTCGTCACCTTC,CAWSGPGVVTF
-,17,TRBJ2-2,TRBV4-2,-,TGTGCCAGCAGCCAAGGAAAGGGGACAACTAACACCGGGGAGCTGTTTTTT,CASSQGKGTTNTGELFF
TRBD2,15,TRBJ2-7,TRBV5-1,once,TGCGCCAGCCGTCCCCGGGGGACTACTTCCTACGAGCAGTACTTC,CASRPRGTTSYEQYF
-,16,TRBJ2-1,TRBV28,-,TGTGCCAGCAGTTTCGTATCCGAGAGCTCCTACAATGAGCAGTTCTTC,CASSFVSESSYNEQFF
TRBD2,14,TRBJ2-5,TRBV7-2,-,TGTGCCAGCAGCTTGACTAGCAGACAAGAGACCCAGTACTTC,CASSLTSRQETQYF
TRBD2,18,TRBJ2-1,TRBV14,-,TGTGCCAGCAGCCATGCTTTAGCGGGAGGGAGTTCCTACAATGAGCAGTTCTTC,CASSHALAGGSSYNEQFF
TRBD2,15,TRBJ2-4,TRBV29-1,-,TGCAGCGTTGAATCGAGCGGGAAAGCCAAAAACATTCAGTACTTC,CSVESSGKAKNIQYF
TRBD1,13,TRBJ2-1,TRBV11-3,once,TGTGCCAGCAGCCGGGACAGACACAATGAGCAGTTCTTC,CASSRDRHNEQFF
-,13,TRBJ1-1,TRBV11-1,-,TGTGCCAGCAGCCCTACAGGGAGAACTGAAGCTTTCTTT,CASSPTGRTEAFF
-,11,TRBJ1-3,TRBV2,-,TGTGCCAGCAGTGAAGGAGACACCATATATTTT,CASSEGDTIYF
-,17,TRBJ1-1,TRBV7-2,-,TGTGCCAGCAGCTCTTACCCAACGGGACGGAGGAACACTGAAGCTTTCTTT,CASSSYPTGRRNTEAFF
-,13,TRBJ1-2,TRBV28,-,TGTGCCAGCAGTTCAGGGGCGAACTATGGCTACACCTTC,CASSSGANYGYTF
-,13,TRBJ1-2,TRBV27,-,TGTGCCAGCAGTTTGCAGGGTTCAAGGGGCTACACCTTC,CASSLQGSRGYTF
-,15,TRBJ1-2,TRBV5-6,once,TGTGCCAGCAGCCCCGGGGGGCGGTGGTCGGTTGGCTACACCTTC,CASSPGGRWSVGYTF
-,13,TRBJ2-3,TRBV25-1,once,TGTGCCAGCAGTGAATCGAGTAGAGATACGCAGTATTTT,CASSESSRDTQYF
TRBD1,15,TRBJ1-3,TRBV19,-,TGTGCCAGTAGACCACGGGACAGCCGTGGAAACACCATATATTTT,CASRPRDSRGNTIYF
TRBD1,15,TRBJ1-6,TRBV28,-,TGTGCCAGCAGTTTCCCCGGGACAGGGAATTCACCCCTCCACTTT,CASSFPGTGNSPLHF
-,17,TRBJ1-2,TRBV6-2/TRBV6-3,once,TGTGCCAGCAGTTACCTGCTTTTCCGGGAACTAAACTATGGCTACACCTTC,CASSYLLFRELNYGYTF